This is a list of T cell receptor beta chains from one sample in a study of sequential checkpoint blockade in melanoma. TCRdb's copy holds only in-frame clones and misses some; the assay was immunoSEQ multiplex PCR. Of under 20,000 clones in the sample, nearly 80% are singletons; the top ten hold approximately 10%. The sequencing used CD8+ T cells sorted from blood (inferred from file names), collected from a patient given nivolumab and ipilimumab in sequence. These receptors were collected from a human donor with melanoma. CDR3s include the opening cysteine and the closing phenylalanine or tryptophan. A D gene is named only where the DNA matches it firmly. Not every row has a clone size; where given, it reads once, few, many or a size class.

TRBJ2-7	-	TRBV15	-	CATSKSGYEQYF	TGTGCCACCAGCAAATCCGGTTACGAGCAGTACTTC
TRBJ2-7	-	TRBV5-6	few	CASSSRGYEQYF	TGTGCCAGCAGCTCCAGGGGCTACGAGCAGTACTTC
TRBJ2-7	-	TRBV14	-	CASTGDSYEQYF	TGTGCCAGCACCGGGGACTCCTACGAGCAGTACTTC
TRBJ2-7	TRBD2	TRBV11-2	once	CASSTLAGGGDEQYF	TGTGCCAGCAGCACCCTAGCGGGGGGCGGAGACGAGCAGTACTTC
TRBJ1-5	-	TRBV9	-	CASSLGGAGQPQHF	TGTGCCAGCAGCCTCGGGGGGGCTGGTCAGCCCCAGCATTTT
TRBJ2-7	TRBD2	TRBV6-1	-	CASSWTSGAYEQYF	TGTGCCAGCAGTTGGACTAGCGGAGCCTACGAGCAGTACTTC
TRBJ2-7	-	TRBV7-8	few	CASSQGDLGGASSYEQYF	TGCGCCAGCAGCCAGGGCGATCTTGGAGGGGCAAGCTCCTACGAGCAGTACTTC
TRBJ1-3	-	TRBV28	-	CASRPRDSGNTIYF	TGTGCCAGCAGGCCCCGGGACTCTGGAAACACCATATATTTT
TRBJ1-1	TRBD1	TRBV7-8	-	CASSYRDRAALTEAFF	TGTGCCAGCAGCTACAGGGACAGGGCGGCCCTCACTGAAGCTTTCTTT
TRBJ2-7	-	TRBV19	-	CASSIRPGYEQYF	TGTGCCAGTAGTATACGACCGGGGTACGAGCAGTACTTC
TRBJ2-7	-	TRBV21-1	-	CASSVEIATRLDEQYF	TGTGCCAGCAGCGTTGAGATAGCTACACGGTTAGACGAGCAGTACTTC
TRBJ1-6	-	TRBV11-3	-	CASAPGPGGDSPLHF	TGTGCCAGCGCCCCTGGACCGGGGGGCGATTCACCCCTCCACTTT
TRBJ1-2	-	TRBV7-6	few	CASSWALRGAHGYTF	TGTGCCAGCAGCTGGGCCCTCAGGGGCGCCCATGGCTACACCTTC
TRBJ1-3	-	TRBV4-1	-	CASSQYRNSGNTIYF	TGCGCCAGCAGCCAATACAGGAACTCTGGAAACACCATATATTTT
TRBJ2-7	TRBD1	TRBV4-1	-	CASSQEWTGGDEQYF	TGCGCCAGCAGCCAAGAGTGGACAGGGGGCGACGAGCAGTACTTC
TRBJ2-7	TRBD1	TRBV19	large	CASSFPGQTYEQYF	TGTGCCAGTAGTTTCCCGGGACAGACCTACGAGCAGTACTTC
TRBJ1-2	TRBD1	TRBV9	-	CASSVGGTGLTNYGYTF	TGTGCCAGCAGCGTAGGAGGGACAGGGCTTACTAACTATGGCTACACCTTC
TRBJ1-1	-	TRBV12-1	-	CASSFVWGLGNTEAFF	-
TRBJ1-2	-	TRBV2	-	CASSEGGVYGYTF	TGTGCCAGCAGTGAGGGGGGAGTCTATGGCTACACCTTC
TRBJ1-2	-	TRBV5-6	-	CASSTGDDYGYTF	TGTGCCAGCAGCACGGGGGACGACTATGGCTACACCTTC
TRBJ1-2	TRBD1	TRBV29-1	-	CSVAEGASGYTF	TGCAGCGTTGCGGAGGGGGCGTCTGGCTACACCTTC
TRBJ2-7	TRBD1	TRBV19	-	CASSISQGLDVQYF	TGTGCCAGTAGTATTTCACAGGGGCTAGACGTGCAGTACTTC
TRBJ2-7	TRBD2	TRBV7-9	-	CASSPFDGGAEEQYF	TGTGCCAGCAGCCCCTTTGACGGGGGGGCAGAAGAGCAGTACTTC
TRBJ2-7	-	TRBV4-1	-	CASSQSTGSYEQYF	TGCGCCAGCAGCCAATCTACAGGCTCCTACGAGCAGTACTTC
TRBJ1-2	TRBD1	TRBV5-6	-	CASSPYGTGGANGYTF	TGTGCCAGCAGCCCTTACGGTACAGGGGGCGCGAATGGCTACACCTTC
TRBJ1-1	-	TRBV30	few	CAWSTTQLQGTEAFF	TGTGCCTGGAGTACCACACAGCTGCAGGGAACTGAAGCTTTCTTT
TRBJ1-1	TRBD1	TRBV19	-	CASSTRGPTEAFF	TGTGCCAGTAGTACCAGGGGGCCCACTGAAGCTTTCTTT
TRBJ1-1	-	TRBV6-5	-	CASSYGGTEAFF	TGTGCCAGCAGTTACGGGGGGACTGAAGCTTTCTTT
TRBJ1-2	TRBD1	TRBV4-3	-	CASSQEGTASYGYTF	TGCGCCAGCAGCCAAGAAGGGACAGCATCCTATGGCTACACCTTC
TRBJ2-7	-	TRBV6-5	-	CASSNQGIYEQYF	TGTGCCAGCAGTAACCAGGGGATCTACGAGCAGTACTTC
TRBJ2-6	-	TRBV19	-	CASSIATSSGAGANVLTF	TGTGCCAGTAGTATAGCCACCTCTTCCGGGGCTGGGGCCAACGTCCTGACTTTC
TRBJ1-4	-	TRBV6-1	-	CASSGYNLNEKLFF	TGTGCCAGCAGTGGGTACAACCTCAATGAAAAACTGTTTTTT
TRBJ1-5	TRBD1	TRBV19	-	CASSIPGGYSNQPQHF	TGTGCCAGTAGTATCCCAGGGGGTTATAGCAATCAGCCCCAGCATTTT
TRBJ2-7	TRBD1	TRBV4-2	-	CASSTPGQDSSYEQYF	TGTGCCAGCAGTACCCCGGGACAGGACAGCTCCTACGAGCAGTACTTC
TRBJ2-7	TRBD2	TRBV28	-	CASTPGLAGNYEQYF	TGTGCCAGCACCCCAGGACTAGCGGGAAATTACGAGCAGTACTTC
TRBJ2-7	-	TRBV19	-	CASSLALFYEQYF	TGTGCCAGTAGCCTAGCTTTGTTCTACGAGCAGTACTTC